This T cell receptor (beta chain) was sequenced in a study of cytomegalovirus exposure and HLA in healthy donors (dated by TCRdb to 2016 to 2017). Context from the whole study: An earlier analysis of some 600 of the donors reported about 300 Gb of sequence data and around 100 million unique TCR beta sequences obtained from 180 million or so T cells. Around 320 gigabases of sequencing data and 70 million to 100 million unique TCR sequences were included in an early release covering around 600 HLA-typed donors. The genetic ancestry cluster associated with self-reported Caucasian donors included 81% of the 398 genotyped donors. The study was designed to test whether signatures of past pathogen exposure could be identified by cataloging public T cell receptors. Using immunosequencing, the study profiled T cell repertoires from fewer than 700 subjects and related those repertoires to cytomegalovirus serostatus. Along with the approximately 650-subject first cohort, a separate validation cohort of over 90 different subjects was used. High-throughput TCR immunosequencing, statistical association of individual TCRs with disease status, and machine learning were combined to predict cytomegalovirus infection status. In a later analysis, previously published TCR beta repertoires from 550 to 750 donors were re-analyzed and high-resolution HLA genotyping was added so that TCR occurrence patterns could be studied. Rather than using new phenotypic data, the later analysis identified candidate immune exposures from TCR beta sequences and from how often those sequences occurred across donors. To decide whether each TCR beta V gene segment behaved as functional or pseudogenic, an earlier analysis of over 500 of the donors relied on high-throughput TCR beta sequencing. Alongside the repertoire data, information on donor age, sex, ethnicity and CMV serostatus was compiled. Genome-wide SNP genotypes for about 55% of the 666 donors were used in a later genetic analysis, which treated that subset as a discovery cohort. Every repertoire in the discovery cohort had been generated on one and the same sequencing platform. Class I and class II HLA loci were covered by the typing at four-digit resolution. Typing coverage varied by locus: roughly 629-640 donors for A, B, C, DRB1 and DQB1; roughly 560 for DQA1; 606 for DPA1; around 490 for DPB1. Roughly 5 DR-DQ haplotypes were handled as single units for association and clustering, since linkage in the cohort was strong. Across approximately 400 genotyped donors of the cohort, an average of roughly 200,000 unique TCR beta nucleotide sequences per donor were sequenced, and roughly 20% of those sequences were non-productive.

Paper-wide results and their limitations: The authors suggested that the approach could potentially be generalized to other disease states and immunological phenotypes. The 87-base-pair reads could not distinguish some IMGT-functional V segments, including TRBV6-2 and TRBV6-3, so those segments were excluded. In a later analysis, some 17,000 TCR beta sequences were associated with specific HLA alleles at a false discovery rate of 0.05. The cohort was sequenced for TCR beta chains only, and without alpha or paired-chain data the features that could be detected were limited. Compared with the roughly 670-donor mean, donors in an Asian-associated ancestry cluster had fewer N-insertions in productive TCRs, according to a later genetic analysis. Roughly uniform sequencing depth across donors was assumed in presence/absence analyses, although this assumption may not hold. Because some donors lacked HLA typing at each locus, the association tests relied only on the typed subset. In a later analysis, HLA-associated TCR beta chains showed more clonal expansion and lower generation probabilities than non-associated chains that were equally common. In a later analysis, TCR association rates were found to vary across HLA loci, with the most associated TCRs seen for DRB1 alleles and the fewest for HLA-C alleles. Across donors, most TCR sequences were observed very rarely, whereas some public TCRs were present in many individuals. Linkage disequilibrium might explain the correlated functional status among segregating V segments, but an unknown experimental factor could not be ruled out. The only immune exposure information available for the cohort was CMV serostatus. An earlier analysis of approximately 540 of the donors showed that most TCR beta V segments appeared in productive rearrangements either about 87% or about 30% of the time, which broadly matched IMGT annotations. In a later analysis, most CMV-associated TCR beta chains were found to appear HLA-restricted, with HLA associations seemingly driven largely by CMV exposure. The classifier was reported to diagnose cytomegalovirus status with high specificity and sensitivity in both the original cohort and the validation cohort. V-gene and J-gene trimming of TCR beta chains was associated with a missense DCLRE1C variant in a later genetic analysis, and the association was replicated in an independent cohort. A later analysis reported that several top co-occurrence clusters appeared linked to parvovirus B19, influenza, CMV and Epstein-Barr virus. Three of the identified cytomegalovirus-associated TCR beta chains were confirmed in vitro to be specific for cytomegalovirus antigens. When HLA alleles, especially DR and DQ, strongly co-occurred, attributing TCR associations to individual alleles was difficult. The study gave a list of 150 to 200 TCR beta chains associated with cytomegalovirus. A further reported finding was that TCR beta sequences accurately predicted the HLA-A and HLA-B alleles for most subjects in the first cohort. A cluster of highly shared sequence variants was judged likely to represent a technical artifact of the sequencing pipeline. About 17 rarely observed V segments, including chromosome 9 orphons, were excluded from the earlier analysis of almost 600 of the donors because counts were too low.

Trimming takes 5 bases from V and 4 bases from J, and the germline ends sit 12 bases apart. CDR1 and CDR2 are drawn from the germline V gene: MNHEY, SVGAGI. Its CDR3 holds 13 amino acids, cysteine through phenylalanine. The retained sequence is limited to the CDR3, 39 bases, with the frame set at the first base. The method behind the library was the immunoSEQ multiplex PCR assay. The multiplex PCR relied on a mix of 60 forward primers for TCR Vbeta segments and 13 reverse primers for TCR Jbeta segments. The CDR3 region of rearranged TCR beta genes was amplified from genomic DNA with a multiplex PCR assay. The amplified TCR beta libraries were sequenced on the Illumina HiSeq System as 87-base-pair reads. The published analysis was carried out like this. Across the 700 or so repertoires, a later analysis counted 78 million or so unique TCR beta chains, around 10 million of which were shared by at least two donors. To remove PCR and sequencing errors, raw reads were error-corrected and collapsed into unique sequences using a nearest-neighbor algorithm that merged closely related sequences. V, D and J gene segments were assigned by aligning CDR3 sequences to IMGT reference sequences. Each retained sequence needed at least a six-nucleotide match to both a V gene segment and a J gene segment. A rearrangement counted as productive if the CDR3 had no stop codons and remained in frame with V and J, and every other rearrangement counted as non-productive. Following IMGT convention, CDR3 was defined as the stretch from the second conserved V-encoded cysteine up to the conserved J-encoded phenylalanine. Sequences without an unambiguous match to a single V gene segment were excluded from the earlier analysis of almost 600 of the donors. An earlier analysis of a few hundred of the donors called V segments functional above 56.7% productive rearrangements and segregating when the between-donor standard deviation exceeded 5%. A statistical classification framework was built for diagnosing cytomegalovirus status from the catalog of TCR beta chain sequences. In a later analysis, V and J genes were assigned by comparing TCR nucleotide sequences against IMGT/GENE-DB human TR gene sequences. The TCRdist pipeline was used in a later analysis to assign CDR3 sequences and most-parsimonious VDJ recombination scenarios. In a later analysis, each TCR beta chain was defined by its CDR3 amino acid sequence together with its V-gene family, and reads without a unique V-gene family were excluded. In a later analysis, a few hundred highly shared, low-generation-probability nucleotide sequences were removed to address suspected cross-contamination and a sequencing artifact. In a later analysis, a clonal expansion index was calculated for each public chain from normalized within-repertoire ranks of inferred template counts. In a later analysis, generation probabilities were computed using a VDJ recombination model fitted to out-of-frame rearrangements, and the results were checked against IGoR. Hypergeometric tests were used in a later analysis to score TCR-TCR, TCR-HLA and TCR-CMV co-occurrence, with a repertoire-size bias correction applied to the TCR pairs. To estimate false discovery rates, a later analysis permuted the HLA or CMV assignments 20 times. In a later analysis, co-occurring TCRs were grouped with DBSCAN, and TCRdist sequence similarity was added when clustering was performed within HLA-allele-positive subsets. Repertoires with fewer than 30,000 or more than 120,000 public chains were left out of co-occurrence clustering, as were five repertoires with anomalous nucleotide sharing. TCRdb took this table from immuneACCESS and kept in-frame rearrangements with V and J called. Such tables lack part of the clones; where checked against another copy, unresolved V genes explain under half of the gap, and the rest is unexplained. V, J and clone size were drawn from that table, and D and trimming were deduced from the DNA. This sample's table carries 50,000 to 70,000 clones. 3% to 4% of the sample is held by the ten biggest clonotypes.

Turning to this clone: The antigen it binds to is not known.

The cohort comprised fewer than 750 healthy bone marrow donors. At the time of sampling, all cohort members were nominally healthy, though unrecorded immune exposures were likely present. The donor tested CMV seronegative and was one of the 352 seronegative cohort members. A peripheral blood sample was provided by each donor, and peripheral blood mononuclear cells were used for TCR beta sequencing. The Qiagen DNeasy Blood Extraction Kit was used to extract genomic DNA from the blood cell samples. What was sequenced was PBMCs. The chain is encoded by TRBV6-5 joined to TRBJ2-7, with TRBD2 perhaps the D gene, on 6 matching bases. The TCR was taken from a male donor in good health and CMV-seronegative. The DNA is TGTGCCAGCAGTAAACGGGAGAGGTACGAGCAGTACTTC. Its protein reads: CASSKRERYEQYF.